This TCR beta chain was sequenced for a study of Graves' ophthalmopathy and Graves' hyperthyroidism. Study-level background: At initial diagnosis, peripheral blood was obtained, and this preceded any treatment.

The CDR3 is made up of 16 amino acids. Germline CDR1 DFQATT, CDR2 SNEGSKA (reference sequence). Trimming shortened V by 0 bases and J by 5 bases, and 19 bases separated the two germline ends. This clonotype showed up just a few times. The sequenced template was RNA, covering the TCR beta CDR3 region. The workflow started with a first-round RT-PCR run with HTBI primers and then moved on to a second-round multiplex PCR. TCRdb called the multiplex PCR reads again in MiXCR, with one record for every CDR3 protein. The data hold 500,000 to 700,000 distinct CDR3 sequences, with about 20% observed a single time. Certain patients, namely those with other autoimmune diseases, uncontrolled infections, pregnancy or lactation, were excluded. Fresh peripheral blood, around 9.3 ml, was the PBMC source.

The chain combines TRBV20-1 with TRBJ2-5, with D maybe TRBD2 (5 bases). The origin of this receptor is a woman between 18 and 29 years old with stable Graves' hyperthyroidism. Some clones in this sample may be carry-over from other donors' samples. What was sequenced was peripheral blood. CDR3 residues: CSARDLVSPGMETQYF. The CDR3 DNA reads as TGCAGTGCTAGAGATCTAGTATCCCCCGGGATGGAGACCCAGTACTTC.